The 10 T cell receptor beta chains below come from one sample, sequenced in a study of patients and donors after allogeneic stem cell transplantation. MiXCR, applied by TCRdb to the RT-PCR reads, yields one record per CDR3 protein. The sample contains roughly 200,000 distinct CDR3 sequences, around 41% of which appear only once. Sample: blood, either unsorted or a sorted T cell fraction (not recorded which). These TCRs come from a human donor who was either an allogeneic HSCT recipient or a stem cell or donor lymphocyte infusion donor (not recorded which). It is not recorded whose cells these are; they may come from a transplant donor.

This rearrangement joins TRBV6-2 or TRBV6-3 to TRBJ1-5, with 9 bases lining up with TRBD1. CDR3 length equals 15 residues. Germline loops: CDR1 MNHEY, CDR2 SVGEGT. The J segment lost 0 bases and the V segment lost 10 bases, leaving 7 bases of the junction unmatched. The CDR3 loop is CATWTGAYSNQPQHF. In nucleotides, the CDR3 is TGTGCCACCTGGACAGGGGCTTATAGCAATCAGCCCCAGCATTTT.

The chain is built from TRBV6-5 and TRBJ2-5, with 7 positions matching TRBD2. CDR3 length: 13 amino acids. The germline gives CDR1 MNHEY, CDR2 SVGAGI. V lost 3 bases, J lost 10 bases, and 8 bases stayed unmatched. The CDR3 here is CASSYPGLPFQYF. CDR3 nucleotides: TGTGCCAGCAGTTATCCGGGACTACCGTTCCAGTACTTC.

V usage is TRBV7-8 and J usage is TRBJ2-7, with D perhaps TRBD1 (6 bases). V was clipped by 5 bases and J by 5 bases, with 16 bases between them. Germline CDR1 and CDR2: SGHVS and FQNEAQ. There are 14 residues in the CDR3. CDR3 in amino acids: CASSIEYRANEQYF. DNA for the CDR3: TGTGCCAGCAGCATTGAATACAGGGCGAACGAGCAGTACTTC.

This clonotype appeared many times. The CDR3 DNA reads as TGTGCCAGCAGCTTAGGGGGCTGGGTGATGCCTCCCAATGAAGCTTTCTTT. It specifies CASSLGGWVMPPNEAFF. The chain joins TRBV11-2 to TRBJ1-1; a weak D match, TRBD1 (5 bases). The CDR3 is 17 amino acids. The V end was cut by 1 base, the J end by 7 bases, with 22 bases between. Germline loops: CDR1 SGHAT, CDR2 FQNNGV.

V and J are TRBV28 and TRBJ2-3; a possible D gene is TRBD2 (6 bases). This CDR3 spans 16 amino acids. CDR1 is MDHEN and CDR2 is SYDVKM in the germline V gene. V was shortened by 5 bases and J by 0 bases, with 15 bases between the two germline ends. Here the CDR3 DNA reads TGTGCCAGCAGTCGGGACTTCGGCTCTAGCACAGATACGCAGTATTTT. Translated: CASSRDFGSSTDTQYF. Together with reference TRBV28 and TRBJ2-3, the CDR3 gives the full variable domain: DVKVTQSSRYLVKRTGEKVFLECVQDMDHENMFWYRQDPGLGLRLIYFSYDVKMKEKGDIPEGYSVSREKKERFSLILESASTNQTSMYLCASSRDFGSSTDTQYFGPGTRLTVL.

This clonotype was counted only a few times. DNA for the CDR3: TGTGCCAGCAGCTTAGCCCCCTCTGGGACAGATACGCAGTATTTT. This encodes CASSLAPSGTDTQYF. The chain is built from TRBV11-2 and TRBJ2-3; D unclear. V was pared by 1 base and J by 3 bases, with 11 bases between. Germline assignment: CDR1 SGHAT and CDR2 FQNNGV. The CDR3 contains 15 residues.

This clonotype turned up a few times. The DNA of the CDR3 is TGCAGCGTTGTAAGGACGCCTAAGCGACCCCGGGGCACTGAAGCTTTCTTT. Translation gives CSVVRTPKRPRGTEAFF. The V gene is TRBV29-1, the J gene TRBJ1-1; D gene ambiguous. Germline V gene data show CDR1 as SQVTM and CDR2 as ANQGSEA. This CDR3 contains 17 residues. The V end was cut by 4 bases, the J end by 4 bases, with 25 bases between.

The chain employs TRBV11-2 and TRBJ2-5; D not resolved. V was trimmed by 0 bases and J by 1 base, leaving 6 bases between them. This CDR3 is built from 14 residues. CDR1 is SGHAT and CDR2 is FQNNGV in the germline V gene. This CDR3 is CASSLEEIQETQYF. The CDR3 DNA reads TGTGCCAGCAGCTTAGAAGAAATCCAAGAGACCCAGTACTTC.

V gene TRBV29-1 combines with J gene TRBJ2-7; no firm D call. There are 16 residues in the CDR3. V was clipped by 2 bases and J by 2 bases, with 19 bases between them. Germline values: CDR1 SQVTM, CDR2 ANQGSEA. The CDR3: CSVELGKGVPPYEQYF. The CDR3 bases are TGCAGCGTTGAATTGGGTAAAGGAGTTCCACCCTACGAGCAGTACTTC.

Only a few counts were recorded for this clonotype. The V call is TRBV5-5, the J call TRBJ1-1; TRBD1 matches 8 bases. Trimming took 4 bases from V and 7 from J; bases not matched to a gene: 15. The CDR3 contains 16 residues. Germline V lookup: CDR1 SGHKS, CDR2 YYEKEE (reference sequence). CDR3 bases: TGTGCCAGCAGCCTTAAGAGGACAGGGCTACTCGGTGAAGCTTTCTTT. Protein: CASSLKRTGLLGEAFF.